The 9 T cell receptor beta chains below come from one sample, sequenced in a study of shared clonotypes between healthy human individuals. Repertoires were generated with immunoSEQ multiplex PCR, while TCRdb's copy carries only in-frame clones and drops some. The sample carries roughly 2.6 million clones, more than 90% recorded once. The sequencing sample was made of naive CD4+ T cells sorted from blood. This sample's subset: CD45RA+ positively selected. All receptors come from a man younger than 35 in good health.

This clone is a singleton in its sample. The chain carries TRBV5-1 and TRBJ2-7; possibly TRBD2 for D (6 bases). Trimming left V 4 bases short and J 3 bases short, with 17 bases between. The CDR3 is made up of 15 amino acids. Germline V gene lookup returns CDR1 SGHRS and CDR2 YFSETQ. The CDR3: CASSSAGGAIYEQYF. The CDR3 bases are TGCGCCAGCAGCAGTGCGGGCGGGGCAATCTACGAGCAGTACTTC.

This chain joins TRBV5-1 and TRBJ2-5; the match to TRBD2 covers 8 bases. The CDR3 is made up of 15 amino acids. The V segment lost 1 base and the J segment 5 bases; nucleotides outside the gene matches: 7. Germline CDR1 SGHRS, CDR2 YFSETQ. This chain's CDR3 is CASSLLLAEMETQYF. CDR3 in DNA: TGCGCCAGCAGCTTGTTACTAGCGGAGATGGAGACCCAGTACTTC.

The chain combines TRBV5-4 with TRBJ2-7; TRBD1 aligns across 7 bases. V was pared by 3 bases and J by 0 bases, with 6 bases of the junction left unmatched. CDR3 length: 15 amino acids. The germline V gene encodes CDR1 SGHNT and CDR2 YYREEE (reference sequence). The CDR3: CASSSRGQSSYEQYF. As DNA, the CDR3 is TGTGCCAGCAGCTCGAGGGGGCAGAGCTCCTACGAGCAGTACTTC.

CDR3 sequence: CASSFTQYF. CDR3 in DNA: TGTGCCAGCAGCTTTACCCAGTACTTC. The chain combines TRBV7-3 with TRBJ2-5, with D uncertain. Trimming removed 3 bases from V and 8 bases from J, with 1 base in between. Per germline, CDR1 SGHTA and CDR2 FQGTGA. This CDR3 is 9 amino acids long.

The V call is TRBV11-2, the J call TRBJ1-2; the D is unclear. This CDR3 spans 13 amino acids. From germline, CDR1 is SGHAT and CDR2 FQNNGV. Trimming left V 5 bases short and J 3 bases short, with 10 bases between. The CDR3 sequence: CASSHDGYYGYTF. Here the CDR3 DNA reads TGTGCCAGCAGCCACGACGGTTACTATGGCTACACCTTC.

Comment on this clone: Different DNA sequences within this sample yield the same CDR3. V gene TRBV2 combines with J gene TRBJ2-7, with TRBD1 matching 8 bases. The germline gives CDR1 SNHLY, CDR2 FYNNEI. V trimming: 6 bases; J trimming: 4 bases; junction bases outside the gene matches: 2. The CDR3 has 12 residues. The CDR3 coding sequence is TGTGCCAGCAGGAGACAGGGGTACGAGCAGTACTTC. It is translated as CASRRQGYEQYF.

The chain links TRBV5-1 to TRBJ2-5, with TRBD1 matching over 10 bases. V trimming: 4 bases; J trimming: 5 bases; junction bases outside the gene matches: 5. CDR1 and CDR2 (germline): SGHRS, YFSETQ. The length of the CDR3 is 14 residues. The CDR3 DNA follows: TGCGCCAGCAGCGACAGGGGGCAGGGGGAGACCCAGTACTTC. It yields the protein CASSDRGQGETQYF.

The J gene is TRBJ2-5, the V gene TRBV4-1; 11 nucleotides align to TRBD2. This CDR3 is 14 amino acids long. The germline gives CDR1 MGHRA, CDR2 YSYEKL. Germline trimming cut 6 bases from V and 7 bases from J; bases unmatched to any gene: 7. CDR3 sequence reads: CASSRLAGSGTQYF. The CDR3 bases are TGCGCCAGCAGTCGACTAGCGGGATCAGGGACCCAGTACTTC.

The chain links TRBV7-9 to TRBJ2-7; no firm D call. CDR3 length: 13 residues. Per germline, CDR1 SEHNR and CDR2 FQNEAQ (reference sequence). Trimming removed 4 bases from V and 4 bases from J, with 11 bases in between. The DNA of the CDR3 is TGTGCCAGCAGCTCCCCGCCCCGGTACGAGCAGTACTTC. It encodes CASSSPPRYEQYF.